The 25 T cell receptor beta chains in this list originate from one sample, sequenced in a study of early T cells in non-severe SARS-CoV-2 infection. TCRdb re-called the 5' RACE reads with MiXCR, one entry per CDR3 protein. The data contain tens of thousands of distinct CDR3 sequences, over 12% of them singletons. The specimen sequenced was whole blood. These receptors all come from an adult who was a healthcare worker with PCR-confirmed SARS-CoV-2 infection or an uninfected control (not recorded which).

The chain uses TRBV7-6 and TRBJ1-1; 8 positions agree with TRBD1. V lost 7 bases and J lost 4; bases outside the gene matches: 5. CDR1 SGHVS and CDR2 FNYEAQ come from the germline V gene. This CDR3 comprises 13 residues. The CDR3 sequence is CASTGGQGTEAFF. CDR3 coding DNA: TGTGCCAGCACCGGCGGACAGGGCACTGAAGCTTTCTTT.

The table lists this clonotype with a count of one. The chain joins TRBV6-2 or TRBV6-3 to TRBJ2-5; the match to TRBD2 covers 12 bases. V lost 6 bases to trimming and J lost 2 bases; unmatched junction nucleotides: 10. Germline CDR1 MNHEY, CDR2 SVGEGT. CDR3 length equals 17 residues. CDR3 DNA sequence: TGTGCCAGCAGCCAGGACCGACTAGCGGGGGTACAAGAGACCCAGTACTTC. This sequence encodes CASSQDRLAGVQETQYF.

This clonotype was observed many times. The chain recombines TRBV20-1 with TRBJ2-7; 13 bases map to TRBD2. CDR3 length: 15 amino acids. CDR1 is DFQATT, CDR2 SNEGSKA, per germline (reference sequence). The V and J ends lost 5 bases and 2 bases, in that order; junction bases with no gene match: 6. As DNA, the CDR3 is TGCAGTGCTCCGCCACTAGCGGGAGGGCCCTACGAGCAGTACTTC. Encoded protein: CSAPPLAGGPYEQYF.

The chain recombines TRBV29-1 with TRBJ2-1; weak D call: TRBD2 (5 bases). Germline V lookup: CDR1 SQVTM, CDR2 ANQGSEA. V shed 6 bases and J shed 6 bases, with 12 bases lying between them. The CDR3 loop spans 12 amino acids. This chain's CDR3 is CSVGGLFNEQFF. CDR3 DNA: TGCAGCGTAGGTGGACTTTTCAATGAGCAGTTCTTC.

V usage is TRBV3-1 and J usage is TRBJ2-7; the D is unclear. The CDR3 is made up of 13 amino acids. V dropped 4 bases and J dropped 6 bases, with 13 bases sitting between them. Germline lookup yields CDR1 LGHDT and CDR2 YNNKEL (reference sequence). In DNA, the CDR3 is TGTGCCAGCAGCCTCAGTCACGGCGCCGAGCAGTACTTC. This sequence encodes CASSLSHGAEQYF.

The sample holds many counts of this clonotype. The chain uses TRBV3-1 and TRBJ2-5; 10 bases align to TRBD1. With 2 bases clipped from V and 3 bases from J, the junction kept 9 bases outside the gene matches. The CDR3 spans 17 residues. Germline-derived CDR1 and CDR2 are LGHDT and YNNKEL (reference sequence). Here the CDR3 reads CASSQYGLGQGKETQYF. The CDR3 DNA sequence: TGTGCCAGCAGCCAATATGGGTTGGGACAGGGGAAAGAGACCCAGTACTTC.

This clonotype appeared a few times. The chain couples TRBV29-1 to TRBJ2-1; 9 bases line up with TRBD2. Germline CDR1 reads SQVTM; CDR2 reads ANQGSEA. The CDR3 totals 14 residues. J gave up 3 bases and V 7 bases, and 7 bases lay outside the gene matches. The CDR3 loop is CSANGLANYNEQFF. DNA for the CDR3: TGCAGCGCCAACGGACTAGCGAACTACAATGAGCAGTTCTTC.

The chain uses TRBV27 and TRBJ1-2, with no clear D. Trimming cost V 5 bases and J 12 bases, with 19 bases left between them. The CDR3 sequence is 13 residues long. Germline CDR1 and CDR2: MNHEY and SMNVEV (reference sequence). The CDR3 spells CASSKDAYQVNTF. Written as DNA, the CDR3 is TGTGCCAGCAGTAAGGACGCCTATCAGGTCAACACCTTC.

This clonotype was detected a few times. The CDR3 loop reads CASSVRGNGYTF. The CDR3 DNA reads TGTGCCAGTAGTGTTCGCGGGAATGGCTACACCTTC. The J gene is TRBJ1-2, the V gene TRBV19, with no clear D. Trimming took 5 bases from V and 6 from J, leaving 10 bases between them. CDR3 length: 12 residues. CDR1 LNHDA and CDR2 SQIVND come from the germline V gene (reference sequence).

This clonotype was detected a few times. The rearrangement uses TRBV25-1 and TRBJ1-6; 7 bases are a match to TRBD1. CDR1 is MGHDK, CDR2 SYGVNS, per germline. J gave up 10 bases and V 5 bases, and 5 bases lay outside the gene matches. The CDR3 runs 13 residues. CDR3 DNA sequence: TGTGCCAGCAGTTTCAGGGGGGACTCACCCCTCCACTTT. It specifies CASSFRGDSPLHF.

This clonotype was detected a few times. The J gene is TRBJ1-1, the V gene TRBV12-3 or TRBV12-4; D ambiguous. V was shortened by 7 bases and J by 7 bases, with 19 bases between the two germline ends. The CDR3 is 14 amino acids. Here the CDR3 DNA reads TGTGCCAGCACCCACCGGGCGGGAGGGCTTGAAGCTTTCTTT. Amino acid sequence: CASTHRAGGLEAFF.

This clonotype appeared a few times. This chain uses TRBV29-1 with TRBJ1-2; tentatively, D is TRBD1 (5 bases). The CDR3 runs 11 residues. The ends were cut back, 7 bases at V and 6 bases at J, with 12 bases in the middle. Germline assignment: CDR1 SQVTM and CDR2 ANQGSEA. CDR3 nucleotides: TGCAGCGCAGTAAGAGGGGATGGCTACACCTTC. This gives the protein CSAVRGDGYTF.

This clonotype appeared many times. The rearrangement uses TRBV2 and TRBJ2-7; D possibly corresponds to TRBD2 (5 bases). Trimming took 8 bases from V and 1 from J, leaving 15 bases between them. Germline loops: CDR1 SNHLY, CDR2 FYNNEI. This CDR3 contains 14 residues. Here the CDR3 reads CASGAGAASYEQYF. CDR3 sequence (DNA): TGTGCCAGCGGAGCCGGAGCGGCGTCCTACGAGCAGTACTTC.

Many counts were recorded for this clonotype. The V gene is TRBV20-1, the J gene TRBJ2-5; 8 bases match TRBD2. After removal of 2 bases from V and 1 base from J, the junction contained 15 bases not matched to a gene. Per the germline V gene, CDR1 is DFQATT and CDR2 is SNEGSKA (reference sequence). CDR3 length equals 18 residues. This CDR3 reads CSARHPGGAGVTQETQYF. The CDR3 nucleotides read TGCAGTGCTAGACACCCGGGAGGAGCGGGAGTGACCCAAGAGACCCAGTACTTC.

This clonotype was seen only a few times. The chain uses TRBV19 and TRBJ2-1; the D is unclear. V lost 1 base and J lost 0, with 7 bases in between. Germline V gene lookup returns CDR1 LNHDA and CDR2 SQIVND (reference sequence). This CDR3 region has 15 residues. The CDR3 is CASSIAESSYNEQFF. CDR3 nucleotide sequence: TGTGCCAGTAGTATAGCCGAGAGCTCCTACAATGAGCAGTTCTTC.

The sample holds a few counts of this clonotype. The rearrangement uses TRBV12-3 or TRBV12-4 and TRBJ2-3; weak D call: TRBD2 (5 bases). This CDR3 has 20 amino acids. The V end lost 3 bases, the J end lost 0 bases, and 25 bases lay between the germline ends. DNA of the CDR3: TGTGCCAGCAGTTTTATTAGACGAGGGTCCCGAGTTTCGAGCACAGATACGCAGTATTTT. Residues: CASSFIRRGSRVSSTDTQYF.

This clonotype was recorded a few times. This chain joins TRBV2 and TRBJ2-2; D call uncertain. The germline CDR1 and CDR2 sequences are SNHLY and FYNNEI. This CDR3 has 15 residues. V lost 9 bases and J 0 bases, leaving 14 bases between the germline ends. The CDR3 bases are TGTGCCAGGAAAGACTCAAGGTCGAACACCGGGGAGCTGTTTTTT. It yields the protein CARKDSRSNTGELFF. The whole variable domain, filled in from reference TRBV2 and TRBJ2-2, reads EPEVTQTPSHQVTQMGQEVILRCVPISNHLYFYWYRQILGQKVEFLVSFYNNEISEKSEIFDDQFSVERPDGSNFTLKIRSTKLEDSAMYFCARKDSRSNTGELFFGEGSRLTVL.

The chain links TRBV5-1 to TRBJ1-1; the D gene is possibly TRBD1 (6 bases). The CDR3 spans 14 residues. V lost 4 bases and J lost 1, with 11 bases in between. From germline, CDR1 is SGHRS and CDR2 YFSETQ. The CDR3 spells CASSITQGNTEAFF. DNA of the CDR3: TGCGCCAGCAGCATTACACAGGGGAACACTGAAGCTTTCTTT.

The J gene is TRBJ2-3, the V gene TRBV5-6; D not resolved. CDR1 is SGHDT, CDR2 YYEEEE, per germline. Trimming pared 2 bases from V and 0 bases from J, leaving 10 bases between. This CDR3 contains 15 residues. CDR3 protein: CASSFGSVSTDTQYF. The CDR3 DNA reads TGTGCCAGCAGCTTCGGTTCCGTTAGCACAGATACGCAGTATTTT.

The sample holds a few counts of this clonotype. The chain uses TRBV7-2 and TRBJ2-3; either TRBD1 or TRBD2 may fit D (5 bases each). Trimming took 4 bases from V and 2 from J, leaving 13 bases between them. Germline-derived CDR1 and CDR2 are SGHTA and FQGNSA. The length of the CDR3 is 15 residues. CDR3 in DNA: TGTGCCAGCAGCTCACGGACCGGGACCACAGATACGCAGTATTTT. This encodes CASSSRTGTTDTQYF.

This sequence joins TRBV29-1 and TRBJ2-1; the match to TRBD1 covers 9 bases. The CDR3 is 13 amino acids. In germline, CDR1 is SQVTM, CDR2 ANQGSEA. V shed 4 bases, J shed 7 bases, and the junction held 5 bases outside the gene matches. CDR3 sequence (DNA): TGCAGCGTTGGAGCGGGACAGGGAAATGAGCAGTTCTTC. It codes for CSVGAGQGNEQFF.

Only a few counts were recorded for this clonotype. The J gene is TRBJ2-7, the V gene TRBV12-3 or TRBV12-4; D remains unclear. V lost 5 bases to trimming and J lost 4 bases, with 6 bases between them. The CDR3 sequence is 11 residues long. The CDR3 sequence: CASSNRYEQYF. The CDR3 DNA follows: TGTGCCAGCAGTAACAGATACGAGCAGTACTTC.

The V and J genes are TRBV29-1 and TRBJ1-2; D is undetermined. CDR1 and CDR2 (germline): SQVTM, ANQGSEA. The CDR3 is 11 amino acids. Trimming removed 7 bases from V and 8 bases from J, with 14 bases in between. The CDR3 sequence is CSARDVSGYTF. For the CDR3, the DNA is TGCAGCGCCCGGGATGTCAGCGGCTACACCTTC.

This clonotype showed up just a few times. The V and J genes are TRBV11-2 and TRBJ1-1, with D possibly matching TRBD1 (6 bases). Germline loops: CDR1 SGHAT, CDR2 FQNNGV. V gave up 0 bases and J gave up 3 bases, with 14 bases separating them. The CDR3 is 16 amino acids. In nucleotides, the CDR3 is TGTGCCAGCAGCTTAGAGACGGGGGGGCTTGACACTGAAGCTTTCTTT. This sequence encodes CASSLETGGLDTEAFF.

This clonotype has at least ten counts. The V and J genes are TRBV18 and TRBJ1-1; no clear D gene. With 5 bases removed from V and 5 bases from J, the gap between germline ends came to 6 bases. This CDR3 contains 11 residues. Germline lookup yields CDR1 KGHSH and CDR2 LQKENI. For the CDR3, the DNA is TGTGCCAGCTCAACCTTAACTGAAGCTTTCTTT. The encoded protein is CASSTLTEAFF.